The clone carrying this TCR beta chain has ten or more counts. Its antigen is not identified. iRepertoire HTBI primers and Arm-PCR of CDR3 regions built TCR beta libraries. TCRdb analysed the multiplex PCR reads with MiXCR anew, one entry per CDR3 protein. Of a few hundred thousand distinct CDR3 sequences listed, about 15% are singletons. CDR1 is PRHDT and CDR2 is FYEKMQ in the germline V gene (reference sequence). The germline V and J ends were trimmed by 8 bases and 5 bases, with 12 bases remaining between them. This CDR3 is built from 12 residues. The data stem from a study of regulatory T cells in long-lasting Graves disease. Time point reported: newly diagnosed GD, antithyroid drugs for less than 3 months. Making the TCR library involved RNA that had been extracted from PBMCs. Study conclusions and caveats: Persistent Graves' patients showed less TCR diversity than newly diagnosed patients showed.

These sequences were also reported in another study, on T cells in Graves' hyperthyroidism and ophthalmopathy.

The TCR sequence derives from a woman between 35 and 50 years old with Graves disease. The sample consisted of peripheral blood mononuclear cells (PBMCs), taken at new diagnosis, from a patient treated with antithyroid drugs. The V call is TRBV13, the J call TRBJ2-5; no firm D call. CDR3 loop: CASGHPGETQYF. Written as DNA, the CDR3 is TGTGCCAGCGGGCACCCTGGGGAGACCCAGTACTTC. Looking up the rest from reference TRBV13 and TRBJ2-5 gives the full variable domain: AAGVIQSPRHLIKEKRETATLKCYPIPRHDTVYWYQQGPGQDPQFLISFYEKMQSDKGSIPDRFSAQQFSDYHSELNMSSLELGDSALYFCASGHPGETQYFGPGTRLLVL.